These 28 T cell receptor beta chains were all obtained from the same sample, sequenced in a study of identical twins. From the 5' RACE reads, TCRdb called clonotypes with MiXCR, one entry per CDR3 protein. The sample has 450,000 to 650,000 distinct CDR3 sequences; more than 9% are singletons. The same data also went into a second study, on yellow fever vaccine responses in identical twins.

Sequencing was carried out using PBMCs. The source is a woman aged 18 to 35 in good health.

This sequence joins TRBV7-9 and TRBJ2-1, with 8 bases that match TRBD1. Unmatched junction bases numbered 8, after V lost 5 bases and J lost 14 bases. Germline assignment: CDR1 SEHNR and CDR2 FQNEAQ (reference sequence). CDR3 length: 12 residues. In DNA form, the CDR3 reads TGTGCCAGCAGCCCCCCGGGACAGGCAAAGTTCTTC. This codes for CASSPPGQAKFF. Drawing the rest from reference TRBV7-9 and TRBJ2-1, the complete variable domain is DTGVSQNPRHKITKRGQNVTFRCDPISEHNRLYWYRQTLGQGPEFLTYFQNEAQLEKSRLLSDRFSAERPKGSFSTLEIQRTEQGDSAMYLCASSPPGQAKFFGPGTRLTVL.

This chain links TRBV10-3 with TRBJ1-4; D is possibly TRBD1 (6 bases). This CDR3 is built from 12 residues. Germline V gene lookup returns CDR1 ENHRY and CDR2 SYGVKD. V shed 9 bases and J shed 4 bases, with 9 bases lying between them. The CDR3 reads CAIAQGNEKLFF. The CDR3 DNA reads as TGTGCCATAGCACAGGGTAATGAAAAACTGTTTTTT.

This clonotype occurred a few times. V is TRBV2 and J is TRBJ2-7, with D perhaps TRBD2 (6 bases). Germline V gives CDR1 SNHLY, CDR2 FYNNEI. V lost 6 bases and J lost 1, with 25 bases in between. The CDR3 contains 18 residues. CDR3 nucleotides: TGTGCCAGCAGCCTCGAACCGAACTTAATGACTAGTTCCTACGAGCAGTACTTC. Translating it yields CASSLEPNLMTSSYEQYF. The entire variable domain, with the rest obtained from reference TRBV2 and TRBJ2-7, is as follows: EPEVTQTPSHQVTQMGQEVILRCVPISNHLYFYWYRQILGQKVEFLVSFYNNEISEKSEIFDDQFSVERPDGSNFTLKIRSTKLEDSAMYFCASSLEPNLMTSSYEQYFGPGTRLTVT.

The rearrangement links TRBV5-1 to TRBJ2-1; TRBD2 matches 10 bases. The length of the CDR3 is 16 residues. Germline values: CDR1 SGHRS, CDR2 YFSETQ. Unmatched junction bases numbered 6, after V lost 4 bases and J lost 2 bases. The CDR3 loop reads CASSGAGGPPYNEQFF. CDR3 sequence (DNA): TGCGCCAGCAGCGGAGCGGGAGGGCCCCCCTACAATGAGCAGTTCTTC.

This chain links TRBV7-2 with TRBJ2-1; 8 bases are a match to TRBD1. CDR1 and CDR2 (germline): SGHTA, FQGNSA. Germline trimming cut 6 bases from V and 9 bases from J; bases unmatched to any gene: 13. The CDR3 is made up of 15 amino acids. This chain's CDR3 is CASRKQGVIYSEQFF. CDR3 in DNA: TGTGCCAGCAGAAAACAGGGGGTGATCTATAGTGAGCAGTTCTTC.

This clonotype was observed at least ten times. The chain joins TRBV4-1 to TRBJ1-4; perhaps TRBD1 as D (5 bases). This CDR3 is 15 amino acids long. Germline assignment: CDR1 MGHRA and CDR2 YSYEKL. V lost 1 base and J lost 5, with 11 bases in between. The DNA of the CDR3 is TGCGCCAGCAGCCAAGCCGGTCAGGGCAATGAAAAACTGTTTTTT. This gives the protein CASSQAGQGNEKLFF.

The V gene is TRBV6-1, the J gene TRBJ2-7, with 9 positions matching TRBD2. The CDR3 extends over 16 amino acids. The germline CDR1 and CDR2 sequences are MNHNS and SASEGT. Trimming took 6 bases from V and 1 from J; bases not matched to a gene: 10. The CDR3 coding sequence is TGTGCCAGCAGCCGTAGCGGGAGCGCAGTTTCCTACGAGCAGTACTTC. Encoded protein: CASSRSGSAVSYEQYF.

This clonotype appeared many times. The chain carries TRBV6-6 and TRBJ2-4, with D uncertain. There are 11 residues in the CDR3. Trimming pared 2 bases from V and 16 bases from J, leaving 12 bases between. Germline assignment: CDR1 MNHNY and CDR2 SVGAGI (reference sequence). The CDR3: CASSYADAQYF. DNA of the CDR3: TGTGCCAGCAGTTACGCAGACGCCCAATACTTC.

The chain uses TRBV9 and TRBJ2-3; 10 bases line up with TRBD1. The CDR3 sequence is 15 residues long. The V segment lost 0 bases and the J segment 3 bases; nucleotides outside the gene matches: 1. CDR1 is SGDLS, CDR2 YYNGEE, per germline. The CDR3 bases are TGTGCCAGCAGCGTAGTGGGACAGGGGACAGATACGCAGTATTTT. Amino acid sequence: CASSVVGQGTDTQYF. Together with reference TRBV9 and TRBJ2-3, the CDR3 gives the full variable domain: DSGVTQTPKHLITATGQRVTLRCSPRSGDLSVYWYQQSLDQGLQFLIQYYNGEERAKGNILERFSAQQFPDLHSELNLSSLELGDSALYFCASSVVGQGTDTQYFGPGTRLTVL.

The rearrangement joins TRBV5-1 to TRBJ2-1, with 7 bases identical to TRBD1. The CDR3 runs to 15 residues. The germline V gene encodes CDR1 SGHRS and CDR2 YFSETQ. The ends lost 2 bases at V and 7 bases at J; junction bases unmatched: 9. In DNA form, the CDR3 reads TGCGCCAGCAGCTTAGAGGGGGCCCCGGCAAATGAGCAGTTCTTC. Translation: CASSLEGAPANEQFF.

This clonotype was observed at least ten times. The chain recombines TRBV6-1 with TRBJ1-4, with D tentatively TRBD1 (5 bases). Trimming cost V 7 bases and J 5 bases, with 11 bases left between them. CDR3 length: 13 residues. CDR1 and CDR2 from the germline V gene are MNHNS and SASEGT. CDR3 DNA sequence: TGTGCCAGCACCCCCGACAGCAATGAAAAACTGTTTTTT. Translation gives CASTPDSNEKLFF.

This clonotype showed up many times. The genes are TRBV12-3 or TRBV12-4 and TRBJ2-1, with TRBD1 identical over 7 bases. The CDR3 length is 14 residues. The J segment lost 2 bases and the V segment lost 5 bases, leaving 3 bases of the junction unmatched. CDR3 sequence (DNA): TGTGCCAGCAGTCGACAGGGAGCCTACAATGAGCAGTTCTTC. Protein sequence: CASSRQGAYNEQFF.

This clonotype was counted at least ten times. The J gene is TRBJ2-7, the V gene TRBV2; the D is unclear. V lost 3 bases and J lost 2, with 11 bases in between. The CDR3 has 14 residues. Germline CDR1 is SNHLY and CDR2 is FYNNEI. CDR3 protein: CASSDRLPPYEQYF. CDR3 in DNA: TGTGCCAGCAGTGACCGGCTTCCCCCCTACGAGCAGTACTTC.

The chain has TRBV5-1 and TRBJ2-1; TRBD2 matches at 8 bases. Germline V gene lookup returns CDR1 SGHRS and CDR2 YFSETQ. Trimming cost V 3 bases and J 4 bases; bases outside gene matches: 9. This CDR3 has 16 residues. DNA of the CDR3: TGCGCCAGCAGCTCCCCCCCGCGGGGGGCTTACAATGAGCAGTTCTTC. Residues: CASSSPPRGAYNEQFF. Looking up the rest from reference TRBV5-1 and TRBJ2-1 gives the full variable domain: KAGVTQTPRYLIKTRGQQVTLSCSPISGHRSVSWYQQTPGQGLQFLFEYFSETQRNKGNFPGRFSGRQFSNSRSEMNVSTLELGDSALYLCASSSPPRGAYNEQFFGPGTRLTVL.

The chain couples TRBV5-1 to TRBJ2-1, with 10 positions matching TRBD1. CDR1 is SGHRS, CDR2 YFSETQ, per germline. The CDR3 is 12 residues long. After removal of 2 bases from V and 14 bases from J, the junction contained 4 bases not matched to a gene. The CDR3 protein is CASSFSGTGEFF. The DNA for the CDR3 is TGCGCCAGCAGCTTTTCCGGGACAGGGGAGTTCTTC.

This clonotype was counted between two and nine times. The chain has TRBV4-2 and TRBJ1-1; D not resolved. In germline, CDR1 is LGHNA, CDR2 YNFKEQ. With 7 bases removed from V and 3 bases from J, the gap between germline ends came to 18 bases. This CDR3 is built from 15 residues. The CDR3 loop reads CASTQPGRRYTEAFF. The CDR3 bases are TGTGCCAGCACCCAGCCGGGGAGGAGATACACTGAAGCTTTCTTT.

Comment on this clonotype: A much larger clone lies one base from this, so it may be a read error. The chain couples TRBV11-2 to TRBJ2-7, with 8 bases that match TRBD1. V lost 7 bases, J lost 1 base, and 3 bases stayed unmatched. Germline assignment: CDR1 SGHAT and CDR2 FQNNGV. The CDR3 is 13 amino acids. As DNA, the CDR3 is TGTGCCAGCACCCGGACAGGGTCCTACGAGCAGTACTTC. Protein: CASTRTGSYEQYF.

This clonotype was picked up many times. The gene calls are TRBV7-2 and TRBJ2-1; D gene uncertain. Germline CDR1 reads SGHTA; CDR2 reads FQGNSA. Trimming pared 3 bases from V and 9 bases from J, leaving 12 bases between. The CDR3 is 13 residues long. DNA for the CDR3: TGTGCCAGCAGCTTCACTACTTCTGCTGAGCAGTTCTTC. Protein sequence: CASSFTTSAEQFF.

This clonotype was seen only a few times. The CDR3 sequence: CATSDGLAGVRDEQYF. The DNA for the CDR3 is TGTGCCACCAGTGACGGACTAGCGGGAGTCAGAGACGAGCAGTACTTC. This rearrangement joins TRBV24-1 to TRBJ2-7, with 13 bases aligning to TRBD2. The CDR3 runs to 16 residues. Per germline, CDR1 KGHDR and CDR2 SFDVKD. The V gene end was trimmed by 4 bases and the J gene end by 5 bases; junction bases not matched to a gene: 7.

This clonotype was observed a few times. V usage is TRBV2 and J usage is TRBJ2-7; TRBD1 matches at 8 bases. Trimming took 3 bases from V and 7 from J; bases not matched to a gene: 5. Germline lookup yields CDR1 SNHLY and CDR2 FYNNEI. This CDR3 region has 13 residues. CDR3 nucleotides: TGTGCCAGCAGTGACCAGGGGGCGAGGGAGCAGTACTTC. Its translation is CASSDQGAREQYF.

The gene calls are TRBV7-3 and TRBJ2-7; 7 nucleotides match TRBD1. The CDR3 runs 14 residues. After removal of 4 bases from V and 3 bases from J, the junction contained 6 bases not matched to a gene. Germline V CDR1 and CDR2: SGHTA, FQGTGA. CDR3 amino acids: CASSYNRGGYEQYF. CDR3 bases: TGTGCCAGCAGCTACAACAGGGGTGGCTACGAGCAGTACTTC.

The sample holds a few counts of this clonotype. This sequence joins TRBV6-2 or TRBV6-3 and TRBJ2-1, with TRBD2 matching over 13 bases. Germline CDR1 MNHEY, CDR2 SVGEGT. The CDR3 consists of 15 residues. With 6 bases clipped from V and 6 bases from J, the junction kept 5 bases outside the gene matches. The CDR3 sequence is CASSHTSGGGNEQFF. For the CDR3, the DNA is TGTGCCAGCAGCCATACTAGCGGGGGGGGCAATGAGCAGTTCTTC.

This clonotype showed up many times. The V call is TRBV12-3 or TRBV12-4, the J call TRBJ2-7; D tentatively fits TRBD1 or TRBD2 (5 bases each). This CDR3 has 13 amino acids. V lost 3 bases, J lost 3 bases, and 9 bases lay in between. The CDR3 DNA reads TGTGCCAGCAGTTTCGAGGGGTTCTACGAGCAGTACTTC. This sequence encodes CASSFEGFYEQYF.

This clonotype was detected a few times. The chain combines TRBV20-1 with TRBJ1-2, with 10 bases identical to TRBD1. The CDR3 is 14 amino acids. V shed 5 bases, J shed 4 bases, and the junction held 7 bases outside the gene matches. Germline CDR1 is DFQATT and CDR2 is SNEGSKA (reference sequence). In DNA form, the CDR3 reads TGCAGTGCTCAGGGACAGGGGAGTATCTATGGCTACACCTTC. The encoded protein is CSAQGQGSIYGYTF.

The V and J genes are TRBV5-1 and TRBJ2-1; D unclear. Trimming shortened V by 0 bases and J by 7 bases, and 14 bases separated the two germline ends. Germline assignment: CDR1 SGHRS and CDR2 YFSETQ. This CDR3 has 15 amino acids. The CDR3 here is CASSLADTYGNEQFF. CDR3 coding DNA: TGCGCCAGCAGCTTGGCCGACACATATGGGAATGAGCAGTTCTTC. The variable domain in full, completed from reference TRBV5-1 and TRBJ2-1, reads KAGVTQTPRYLIKTRGQQVTLSCSPISGHRSVSWYQQTPGQGLQFLFEYFSETQRNKGNFPGRFSGRQFSNSRSEMNVSTLELGDSALYLCASSLADTYGNEQFFGPGTRLTVL.

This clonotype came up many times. CDR3 sequence reads: CASSIDSVQPQHF. CDR3 DNA sequence: TGTGCCAGCAGCATCGACTCGGTTCAGCCCCAGCATTTT. This chain links TRBV7-9 with TRBJ1-5, with no clear D. Trimming took 5 bases from V and 6 from J, leaving 11 bases between them. The length of the CDR3 is 13 residues. In germline, CDR1 is SEHNR, CDR2 FQNEAQ (reference sequence).

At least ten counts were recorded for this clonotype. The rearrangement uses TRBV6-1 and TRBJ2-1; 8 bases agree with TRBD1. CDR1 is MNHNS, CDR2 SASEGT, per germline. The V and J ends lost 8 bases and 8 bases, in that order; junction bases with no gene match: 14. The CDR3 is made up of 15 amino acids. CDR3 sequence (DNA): TGTGCCAGCGCCGAACACAGGGGGGAGTCTGATGAGCAGTTCTTC. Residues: CASAEHRGESDEQFF.

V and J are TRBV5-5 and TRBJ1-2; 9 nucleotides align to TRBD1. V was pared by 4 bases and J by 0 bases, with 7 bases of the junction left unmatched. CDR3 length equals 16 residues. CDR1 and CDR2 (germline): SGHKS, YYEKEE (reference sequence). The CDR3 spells CASSAGTGFANYGYTF. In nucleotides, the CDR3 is TGTGCCAGCAGCGCCGGGACAGGGTTCGCTAACTATGGCTACACCTTC.